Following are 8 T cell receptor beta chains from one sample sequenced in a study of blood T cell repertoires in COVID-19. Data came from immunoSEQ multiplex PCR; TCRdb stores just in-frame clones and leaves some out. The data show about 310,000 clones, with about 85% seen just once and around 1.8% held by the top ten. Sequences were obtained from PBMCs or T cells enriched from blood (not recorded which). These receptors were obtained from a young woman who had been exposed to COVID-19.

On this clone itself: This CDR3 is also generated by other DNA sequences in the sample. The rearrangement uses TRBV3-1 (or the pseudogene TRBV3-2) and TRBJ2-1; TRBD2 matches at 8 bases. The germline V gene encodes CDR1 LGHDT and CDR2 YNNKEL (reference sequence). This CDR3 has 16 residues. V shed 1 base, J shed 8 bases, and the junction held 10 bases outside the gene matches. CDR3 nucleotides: TGTGCCAGCAGCCAAGTTGTGGGACTAGTCTGGTATGAGCAGTTCTTC. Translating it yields CASSQVVGLVWYEQFF.

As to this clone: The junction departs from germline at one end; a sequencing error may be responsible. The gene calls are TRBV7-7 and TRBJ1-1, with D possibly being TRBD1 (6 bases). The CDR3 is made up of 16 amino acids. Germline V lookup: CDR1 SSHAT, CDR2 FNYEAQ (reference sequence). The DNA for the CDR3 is TGTGCTAGCACCCCTTTTTTGGGGGCGCCTTTTAGTGAAGCTTTCTTT. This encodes CASTPFLGAPFSEAFF.

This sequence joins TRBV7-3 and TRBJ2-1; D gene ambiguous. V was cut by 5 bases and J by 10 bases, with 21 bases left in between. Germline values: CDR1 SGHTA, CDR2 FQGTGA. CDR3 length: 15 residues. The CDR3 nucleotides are TGTGCCAGCAGCCTACCCGAGCAGGCCATTGGGGAGCAGTTCTTC. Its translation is CASSLPEQAIGEQFF.

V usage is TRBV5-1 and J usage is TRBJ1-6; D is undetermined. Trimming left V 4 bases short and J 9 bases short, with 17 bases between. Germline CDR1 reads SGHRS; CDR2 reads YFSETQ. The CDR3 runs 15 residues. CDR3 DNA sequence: TGCGCCAGCAGCCCACTTCGCGATACCGGTTCACCCCTCCACTTT. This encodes CASSPLRDTGSPLHF.

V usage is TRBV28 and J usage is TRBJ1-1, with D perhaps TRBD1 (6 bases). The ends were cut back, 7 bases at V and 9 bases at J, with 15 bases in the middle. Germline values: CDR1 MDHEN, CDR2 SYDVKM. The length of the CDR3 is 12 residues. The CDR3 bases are TGTGCCAGCAACTTCCGACAGGCTCAAGCTTTCTTT. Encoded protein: CASNFRQAQAFF.

CDR3 in amino acids: CASSQLIQLVAGELFF. Written as DNA, the CDR3 is TGTGCCAGCAGCCAACTAATTCAACTAGTGGCCGGGGAGCTGTTTTTT. The gene calls are TRBV3-1 (or the pseudogene TRBV3-2) and TRBJ2-2; TRBD2 might be the D (5 bases). Germline V gene sequence: CDR1 LGHDT, CDR2 YNNKEL (reference sequence). The CDR3 loop spans 16 amino acids. V lost 2 bases and J lost 6, with 16 bases in between.

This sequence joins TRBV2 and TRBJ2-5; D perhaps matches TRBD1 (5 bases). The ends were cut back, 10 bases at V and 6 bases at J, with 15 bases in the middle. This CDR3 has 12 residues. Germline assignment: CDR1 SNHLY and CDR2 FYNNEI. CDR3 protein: CATKGELQTQYF. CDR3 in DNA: TGTGCCACCAAAGGGGAATTACAGACCCAGTACTTC.

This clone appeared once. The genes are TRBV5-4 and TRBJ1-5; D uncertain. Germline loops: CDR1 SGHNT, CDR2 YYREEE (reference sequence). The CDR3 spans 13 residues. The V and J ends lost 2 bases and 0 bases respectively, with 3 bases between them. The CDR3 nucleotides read TGTGCCAGCAGCTTCGGTAGCAATCAGCCCCAGCATTTT. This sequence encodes CASSFGSNQPQHF.